The 5 T cell receptor beta chains given below trace back to one sample, sequenced in a study of patients and donors after allogeneic stem cell transplantation. Via MiXCR, TCRdb re-called the RT-PCR reads, giving one row per CDR3 protein. The profile covers 800,000 to 1,000,000 distinct CDR3 sequences, with 18% appearing a single time and around 6% taken by the ten largest. The sequencing input was blood, either unsorted or a sorted T cell fraction (not recorded which). These receptor sequences come from a human donor who was either an allogeneic HSCT recipient or a stem cell or donor lymphocyte infusion donor (not recorded which). It is not recorded whose cells these are; they may come from a transplant donor.

This chain connects TRBV10-3 to TRBJ1-1; 8 nucleotides align to TRBD1. Germline V gene data show CDR1 as ENHRY and CDR2 as SYGVKD. The J segment lost 5 bases and the V segment lost 7 bases, leaving 9 bases of the junction unmatched. The CDR3 totals 14 residues. CDR3 coding DNA: TGTGCCATCACCGTACAGGGGGAAATTACTGAAGCTTTCTTT. Amino acid sequence: CAITVQGEITEAFF.

This clonotype has at least ten counts. The chain carries TRBV12-3 or TRBV12-4 and TRBJ2-3; D remains ambiguous. The CDR3 sequence is 12 residues long. Trimming cost V 5 bases and J 6 bases, with 9 bases left between them. CDR3 region: CASSTSWDTQYF. In nucleotides, the CDR3 is TGTGCCAGCAGTACCAGCTGGGATACGCAGTATTTT.

This clonotype was seen many times. The rearrangement links TRBV4-3 to TRBJ1-2, with unresolved D. The V end was cut by 2 bases, the J end by 1 base, with 8 bases between. Germline V gives CDR1 LGHNA, CDR2 YSLEER. The CDR3 has 14 amino acids. The CDR3, as DNA: TGCGCCAGCAGCCAATCCGATATTAACTATGGCTACACCTTC. The encoded protein is CASSQSDINYGYTF.

V and J are TRBV12-5 and TRBJ1-5; weak D call: TRBD1 (5 bases). Trimming shortened V by 1 base and J by 7 bases, and 14 bases separated the two germline ends. The CDR3 runs 15 residues. Germline V gives CDR1 LGHNT, CDR2 FRNRAP. CDR3 amino acids: CASGLGGGWGQPQHF. The CDR3 DNA sequence: TGTGCTAGTGGTTTGGGCGGGGGTTGGGGACAGCCCCAGCATTTT.

This clonotype was counted ten times or more. This chain joins TRBV5-1 and TRBJ2-7; TRBD1 might be the D (6 bases). CDR3 size: 14 residues. Germline V lookup: CDR1 SGHRS, CDR2 YFSETQ. V lost 1 base and J 0 bases, leaving 8 bases between the germline ends. CDR3: CASSLRDISYEQYF. In DNA, the CDR3 is TGCGCCAGCAGCTTGCGGGACATCTCCTACGAGCAGTACTTC.